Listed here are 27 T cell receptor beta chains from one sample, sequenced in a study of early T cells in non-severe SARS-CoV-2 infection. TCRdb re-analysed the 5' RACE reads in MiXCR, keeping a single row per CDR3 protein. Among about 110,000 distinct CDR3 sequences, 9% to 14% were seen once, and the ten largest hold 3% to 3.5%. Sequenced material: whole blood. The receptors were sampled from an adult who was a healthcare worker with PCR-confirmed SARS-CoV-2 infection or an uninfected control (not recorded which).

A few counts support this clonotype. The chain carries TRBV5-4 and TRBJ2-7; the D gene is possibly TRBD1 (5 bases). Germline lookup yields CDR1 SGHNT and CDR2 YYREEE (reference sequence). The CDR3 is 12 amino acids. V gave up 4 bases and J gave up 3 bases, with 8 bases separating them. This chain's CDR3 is CASSADIYEQYF. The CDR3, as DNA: TGTGCCAGCAGCGCGGACATCTACGAGCAGTACTTC.

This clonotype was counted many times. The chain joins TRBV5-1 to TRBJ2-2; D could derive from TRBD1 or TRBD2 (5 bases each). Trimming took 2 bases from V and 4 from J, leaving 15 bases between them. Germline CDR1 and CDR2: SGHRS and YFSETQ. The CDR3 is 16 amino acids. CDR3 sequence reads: CASSFVDGTFTGELFF. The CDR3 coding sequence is TGCGCCAGCAGCTTTGTAGACGGGACCTTCACCGGGGAGCTGTTTTTT.

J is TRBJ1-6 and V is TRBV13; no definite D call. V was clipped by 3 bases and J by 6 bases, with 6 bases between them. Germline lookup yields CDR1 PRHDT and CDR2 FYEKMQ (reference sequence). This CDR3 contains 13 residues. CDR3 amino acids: CASSLGINSPLHF. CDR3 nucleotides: TGTGCCAGCAGCTTGGGAATTAATTCACCCCTCCACTTT.

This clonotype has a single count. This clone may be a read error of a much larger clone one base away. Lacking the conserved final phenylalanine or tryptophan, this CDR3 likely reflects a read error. The CDR3 is CASSLDPRGTVHEQYL. CDR3 nucleotides: TGTGCCAGCAGCTTGGACCCACGAGGGACTGTCCACGAGCAGTACCTC. V is TRBV5-6 and J is TRBJ2-7, with D maybe TRBD2 (6 bases). Germline CDR1 and CDR2: SGHDT and YYEEEE. V was cut by 0 bases and J by 5 bases, with 18 bases left in between. The CDR3 totals 16 residues.

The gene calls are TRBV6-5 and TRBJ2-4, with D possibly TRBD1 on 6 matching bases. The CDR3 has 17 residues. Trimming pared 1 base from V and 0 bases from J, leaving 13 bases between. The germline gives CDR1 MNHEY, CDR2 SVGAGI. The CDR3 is CASSYFTGLLAKNIQYF. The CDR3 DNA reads TGTGCCAGCAGTTACTTCACAGGGCTTCTAGCCAAAAACATTCAGTACTTC.

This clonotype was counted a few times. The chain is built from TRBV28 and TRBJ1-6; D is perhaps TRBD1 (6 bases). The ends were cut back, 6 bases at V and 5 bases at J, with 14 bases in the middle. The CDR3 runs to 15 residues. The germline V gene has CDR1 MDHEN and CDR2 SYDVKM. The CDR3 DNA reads TGTGCCAGCAGCCTTGAGGACAGAGATAATTCACCCCTCCACTTT. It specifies CASSLEDRDNSPLHF.

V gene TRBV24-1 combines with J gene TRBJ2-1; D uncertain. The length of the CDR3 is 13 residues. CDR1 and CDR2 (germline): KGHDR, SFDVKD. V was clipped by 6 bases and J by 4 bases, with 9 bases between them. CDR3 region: CATSLGIYNEQFF. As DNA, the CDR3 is TGTGCCACCAGTCTTGGGATTTACAATGAGCAGTTCTTC.

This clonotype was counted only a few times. The CDR3 is CASSLEIVRGSSFF. The CDR3 DNA follows: TGTGCCAGCAGCTTAGAGATAGTCAGGGGAAGTTCCTTCTTC. J is TRBJ2-1 and V is TRBV11-2; D might be TRBD1 (6 bases). This CDR3 contains 14 residues. V lost 0 bases, J lost 16 bases, and 19 bases lay in between. CDR1 and CDR2 from the germline V gene are SGHAT and FQNNGV.

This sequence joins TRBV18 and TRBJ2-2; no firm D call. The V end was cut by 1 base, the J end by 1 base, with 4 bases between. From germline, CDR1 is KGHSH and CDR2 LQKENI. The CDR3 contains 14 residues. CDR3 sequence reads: CASSPLENTGELFF. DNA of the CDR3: TGTGCCAGCTCACCACTCGAGAACACCGGGGAGCTGTTTTTT. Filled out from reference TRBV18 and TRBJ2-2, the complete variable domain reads NAGVMQNPRHLVRRRGQEARLRCSPMKGHSHVYWYRQLPEEGLKFMVYLQKENIIDESGMPKERFSAEFPKEGPSILRIQQVVRGDSAAYFCASSPLENTGELFFGEGSRLTVL.

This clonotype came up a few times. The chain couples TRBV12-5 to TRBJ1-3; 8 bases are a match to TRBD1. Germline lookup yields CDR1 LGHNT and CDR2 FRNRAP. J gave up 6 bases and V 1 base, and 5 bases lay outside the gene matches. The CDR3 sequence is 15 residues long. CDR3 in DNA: TGTGCTAGTGGTTTGGCCGGACAGGGACCAAACACCATATATTTT. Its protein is CASGLAGQGPNTIYF.

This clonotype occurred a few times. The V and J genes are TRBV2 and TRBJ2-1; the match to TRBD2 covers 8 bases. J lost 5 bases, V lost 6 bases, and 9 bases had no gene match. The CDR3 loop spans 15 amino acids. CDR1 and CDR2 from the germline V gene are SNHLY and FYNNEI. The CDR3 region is CASRRGLAVNNEQFF. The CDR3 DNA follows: TGTGCCAGCAGACGCGGACTAGCAGTCAACAATGAGCAGTTCTTC. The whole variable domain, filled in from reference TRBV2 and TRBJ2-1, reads EPEVTQTPSHQVTQMGQEVILRCVPISNHLYFYWYRQILGQKVEFLVSFYNNEISEKSEIFDDQFSVERPDGSNFTLKIRSTKLEDSAMYFCASRRGLAVNNEQFFGPGTRLTVL.

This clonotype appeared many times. CDR3 nucleotides: TGTGCCAGCTCAAGCGGGGGGGCTTCGAATGAGCAGTTCTTC. This encodes CASSSGGASNEQFF. The chain combines TRBV2 with TRBJ2-1, with 10 bases lining up with TRBD2. Trimming took 8 bases from V and 7 from J; bases not matched to a gene: 8. CDR3 length: 14 residues. From germline, CDR1 is SNHLY and CDR2 FYNNEI.

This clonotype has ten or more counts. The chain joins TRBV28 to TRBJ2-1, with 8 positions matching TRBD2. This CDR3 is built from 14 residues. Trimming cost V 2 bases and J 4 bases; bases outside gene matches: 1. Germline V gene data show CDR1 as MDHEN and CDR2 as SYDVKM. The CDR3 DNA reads TGTGCCAGCAGTTTACCGGGAGGGTACAATGAGCAGTTCTTC. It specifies CASSLPGGYNEQFF.

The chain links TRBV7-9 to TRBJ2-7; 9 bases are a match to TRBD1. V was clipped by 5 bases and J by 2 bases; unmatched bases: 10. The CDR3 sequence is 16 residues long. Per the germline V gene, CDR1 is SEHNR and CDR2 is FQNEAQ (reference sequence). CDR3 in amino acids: CASSQHRDRATYEQYF. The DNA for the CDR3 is TGTGCCAGCAGCCAGCACCGGGACAGGGCAACCTACGAGCAGTACTTC.

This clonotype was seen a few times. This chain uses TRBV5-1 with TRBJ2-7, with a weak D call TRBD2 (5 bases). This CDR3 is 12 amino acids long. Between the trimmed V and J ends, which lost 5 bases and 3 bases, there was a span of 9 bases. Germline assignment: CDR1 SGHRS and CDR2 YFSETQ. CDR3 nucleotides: TGCGCCAGCAGTCAACGGGGCTACGAGCAGTACTTC. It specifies CASSQRGYEQYF.

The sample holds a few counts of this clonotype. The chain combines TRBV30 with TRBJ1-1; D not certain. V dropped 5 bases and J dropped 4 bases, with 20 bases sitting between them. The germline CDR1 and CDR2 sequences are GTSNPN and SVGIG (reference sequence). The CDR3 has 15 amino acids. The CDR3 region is CAWQSPRRLGTEAFF. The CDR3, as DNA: TGTGCCTGGCAATCACCTCGGAGACTTGGCACTGAAGCTTTCTTT.

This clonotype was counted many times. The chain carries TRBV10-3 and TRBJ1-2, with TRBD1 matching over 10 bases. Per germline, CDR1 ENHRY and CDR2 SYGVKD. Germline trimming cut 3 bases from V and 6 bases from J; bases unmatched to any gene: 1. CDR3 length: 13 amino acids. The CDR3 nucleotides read TGTGCCATCAGTGAAGGGACAGGGGATGGCTACACCTTC. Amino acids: CAISEGTGDGYTF.

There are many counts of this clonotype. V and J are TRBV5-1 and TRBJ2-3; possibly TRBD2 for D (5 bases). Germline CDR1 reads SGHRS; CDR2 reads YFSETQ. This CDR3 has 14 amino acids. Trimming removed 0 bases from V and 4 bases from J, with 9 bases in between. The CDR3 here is CASSLGTGADTQYF. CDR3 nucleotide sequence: TGCGCCAGCAGCTTGGGGACCGGGGCAGATACGCAGTATTTT.

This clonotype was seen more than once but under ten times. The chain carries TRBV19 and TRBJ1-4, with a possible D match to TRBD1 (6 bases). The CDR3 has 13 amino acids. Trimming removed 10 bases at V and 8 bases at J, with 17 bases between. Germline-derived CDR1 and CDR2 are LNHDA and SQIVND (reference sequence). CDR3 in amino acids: CATGSGDDEKLFF. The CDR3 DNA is TGTGCCACTGGCTCAGGGGATGACGAAAAACTGTTTTTT.

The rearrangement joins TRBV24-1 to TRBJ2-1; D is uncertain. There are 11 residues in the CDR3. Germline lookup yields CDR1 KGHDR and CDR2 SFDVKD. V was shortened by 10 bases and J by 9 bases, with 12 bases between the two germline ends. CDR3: CATAVGVEQFF. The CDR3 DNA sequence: TGTGCCACAGCCGTTGGGGTTGAGCAGTTCTTC.

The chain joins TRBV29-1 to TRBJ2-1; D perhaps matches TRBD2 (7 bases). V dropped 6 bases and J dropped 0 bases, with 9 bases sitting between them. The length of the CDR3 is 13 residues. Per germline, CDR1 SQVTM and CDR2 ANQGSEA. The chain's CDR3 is CSVAGASYNEQFF. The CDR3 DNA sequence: TGCAGCGTCGCGGGGGCCTCCTACAATGAGCAGTTCTTC.

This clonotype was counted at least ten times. DNA of the CDR3: TGTGCCAGCTCACCACGGCAGACTGACACAGATACGCAGTATTTT. Amino acid sequence: CASSPRQTDTDTQYF. This chain connects TRBV18 to TRBJ2-3; no definite D call. Trimming left V 1 base short and J 2 bases short, with 10 bases between. Germline CDR1 and CDR2: KGHSH and LQKENI. The CDR3 loop spans 15 amino acids.

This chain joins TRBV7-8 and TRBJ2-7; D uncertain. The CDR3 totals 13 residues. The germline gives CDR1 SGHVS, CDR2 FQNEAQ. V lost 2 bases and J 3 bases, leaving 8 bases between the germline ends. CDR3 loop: CASSLRLRYEQYF. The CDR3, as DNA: TGTGCCAGCAGCTTACGACTCCGCTACGAGCAGTACTTC.

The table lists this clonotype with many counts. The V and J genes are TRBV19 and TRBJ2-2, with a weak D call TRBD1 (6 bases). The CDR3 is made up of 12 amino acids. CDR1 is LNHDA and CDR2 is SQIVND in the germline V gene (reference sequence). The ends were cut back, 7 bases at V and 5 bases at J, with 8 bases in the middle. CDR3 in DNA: TGTGCCAGTAACAGGGTTACCGGGGAGCTGTTTTTT. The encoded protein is CASNRVTGELFF. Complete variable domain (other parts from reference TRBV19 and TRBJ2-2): DGGITQSPKYLFRKEGQNVTLSCEQNLNHDAMYWYRQDPGQGLRLIYYSQIVNDFQKGDIAEGYSVSREKKESFPLTVTSAQKNPTAFYLCASNRVTGELFFGEGSRLTVL.

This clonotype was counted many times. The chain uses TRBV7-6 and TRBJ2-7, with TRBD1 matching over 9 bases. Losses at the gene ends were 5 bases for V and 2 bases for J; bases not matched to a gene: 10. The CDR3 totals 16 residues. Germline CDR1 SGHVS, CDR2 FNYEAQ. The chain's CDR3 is CASSPLWGQGTYEQYF. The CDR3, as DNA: TGTGCCAGCAGCCCTTTGTGGGGACAGGGCACCTACGAGCAGTACTTC.

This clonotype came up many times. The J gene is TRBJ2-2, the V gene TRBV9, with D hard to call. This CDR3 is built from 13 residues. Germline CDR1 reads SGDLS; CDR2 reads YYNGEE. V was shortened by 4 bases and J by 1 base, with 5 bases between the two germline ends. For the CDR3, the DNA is TGTGCCAGCAGCAAACAGAACACCGGGGAGCTGTTTTTT. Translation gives CASSKQNTGELFF.

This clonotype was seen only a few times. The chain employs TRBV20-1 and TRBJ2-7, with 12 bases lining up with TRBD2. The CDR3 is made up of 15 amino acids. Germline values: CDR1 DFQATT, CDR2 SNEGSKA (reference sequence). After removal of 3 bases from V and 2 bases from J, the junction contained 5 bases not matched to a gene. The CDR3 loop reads CSASPSGRAPYEQYF. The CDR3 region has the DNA TGCAGTGCTAGCCCTAGCGGGAGGGCCCCCTACGAGCAGTACTTC.